This TCR beta chain was recorded in a study of shared clonotypes between healthy human individuals. For the study at large: Per donor, three plates held CD4 naive cells, three held CD4 memory, two held CD8 naive and one held CD8 memory.

As for this clone: The target antigen is unknown.

Deletions cut 2 bases from V and 4 bases from J, with 21 bases between. The CDR3 is 17 residues long. The V gene's germline CDR1 is SGHRS and CDR2 YFSETQ. Genomic DNA from each subset was divided evenly over several immunoSEQ plates. Method: immunoSEQ multiplex PCR; TCRdb's copy keeps in-frame clones and lacks some. The data contain over a million clones, roughly 80% of them singletons. General study points: The authors sampled blood alone, and tissue repertoires likely differ.

The sample taken for sequencing was memory CD4+ T cells sorted from blood. The subset here: CD45RA-negative fraction. The clonotype was recovered from a man younger than 35 in good health. The chain joins TRBV5-1 to TRBJ1-1, with a possible D match to TRBD1 (6 bases). The CDR3 protein is CASSLSLGGAAGTEAFF. The CDR3 nucleotides read TGCGCCAGCAGCTTAAGTCTTGGGGGGGCCGCGGGCACTGAAGCTTTCTTT. Complete variable domain (other parts from reference TRBV5-1 and TRBJ1-1): KAGVTQTPRYLIKTRGQQVTLSCSPISGHRSVSWYQQTPGQGLQFLFEYFSETQRNKGNFPGRFSGRQFSNSRSEMNVSTLELGDSALYLCASSLSLGGAAGTEAFFGQGTRLTVV.